This TCR beta chain was identified during a study of blood T cell repertoires in COVID-19. For the study at large: Whether acute or convalescent, the COVID-19 samples came from the United States, Italy and Spain. From T cells, B-cell-depleted T cells, or PBMCs came the material, which was cDNA or gDNA.

In the study's own analysis: By means of reference gene primer amplification, nucleated cell counts were estimated. Generated by immunoSEQ multiplex PCR, the TCRdb table keeps only in-frame clones and is missing some. V, J and clone size are those of that table, while D and trimming were read from the DNA. The table lists 130,000 to 150,000 clones, roughly 85% of them singletons. V was pared by 6 bases and J by 12 bases, with 24 bases between. Germline loops: CDR1 SNHLY, CDR2 FYNNEI. The CDR3 has 15 residues. This sequence was found in a human donor with acute or convalescent COVID-19. The donor label of this sample is uncertain. The chain joins TRBV2 to TRBJ2-1; no reliable D call. The specimen was peripheral blood. The CDR3 coding sequence is TGTGCCAGCAGCCCCGCGTCGAGGTCCGGATCGGGGCAGTTCTTC. Translation: CASSPASRSGSGQFF.